This entry concerns a single T cell receptor (beta chain). The antigen is not known. The assay was immunoSEQ multiplex PCR, and TCRdb's table has in-frame clones only and misses some. This table holds some 22,000 clones, around 72% found once. The data originate from a study of CD4 T cells in relation to SARS-CoV-2 and coronaviruses. Study-level background: After roughly 9 days of antigen culture, PBMC TCR beta CDR3s were sequenced. Negative control cultures got HIV-1 Nef peptides or no peptide.

CD4+ T cells from unexposed donors were obtained before the COVID-19 pandemic (2011-2018). CD4+ T cells were isolated from the cells after 10 days of culture. PBMCs were plated at roughly 2 million per well in IL-2-containing medium. The CDR3 runs to 15 residues. V dropped 7 bases and J dropped 7 bases, with 22 bases sitting between them. CDR1 and CDR2 from the germline V gene are MNHEY and SVGAGI. The chain employs TRBV6-5 and TRBJ2-5; no reliable D call. The TCR sequence derives from a human donor in good health. Input material: CD4+ T cells from PBMCs, cultured in vitro. In nucleotides, the CDR3 is TGTGCCAGCACCAACCAACGAGGCTCAGCGAGGACCCAGTACTTC. Its translation is CASTNQRGSARTQYF.